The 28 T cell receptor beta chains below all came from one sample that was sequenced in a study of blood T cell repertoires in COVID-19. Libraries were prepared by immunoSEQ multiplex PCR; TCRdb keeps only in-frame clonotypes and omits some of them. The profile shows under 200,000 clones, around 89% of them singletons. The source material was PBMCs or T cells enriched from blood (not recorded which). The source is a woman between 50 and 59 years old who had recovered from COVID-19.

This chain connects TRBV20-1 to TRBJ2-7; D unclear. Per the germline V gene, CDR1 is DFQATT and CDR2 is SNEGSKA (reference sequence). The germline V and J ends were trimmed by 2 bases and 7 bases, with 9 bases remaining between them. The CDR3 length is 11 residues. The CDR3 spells CSARTVWEQYF. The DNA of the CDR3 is TGCAGTGCTAGAACGGTGTGGGAGCAGTACTTC.

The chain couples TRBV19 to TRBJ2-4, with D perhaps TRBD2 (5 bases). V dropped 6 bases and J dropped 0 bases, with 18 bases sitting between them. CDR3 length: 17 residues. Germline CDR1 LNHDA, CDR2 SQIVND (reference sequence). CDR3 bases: TGTGCCAGTAGCGATCCGGCGGGCGTCGGAGCCAAAAACATTCAGTACTTC. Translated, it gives CASSDPAGVGAKNIQYF.

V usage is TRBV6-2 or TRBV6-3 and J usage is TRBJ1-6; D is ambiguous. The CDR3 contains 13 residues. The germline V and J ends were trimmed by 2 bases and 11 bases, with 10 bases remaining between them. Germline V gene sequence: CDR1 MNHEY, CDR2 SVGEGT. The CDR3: CASSYGPPTPLHF. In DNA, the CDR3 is TGTGCCAGCAGTTACGGGCCACCGACACCCCTCCACTTT.

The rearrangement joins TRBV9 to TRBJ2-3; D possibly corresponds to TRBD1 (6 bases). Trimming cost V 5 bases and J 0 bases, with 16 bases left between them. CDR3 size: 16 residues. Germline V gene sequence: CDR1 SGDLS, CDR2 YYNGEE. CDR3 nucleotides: TGTGCCAGCAGTGGGCTGGGGACACACAGCACAGATACGCAGTATTTT. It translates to CASSGLGTHSTDTQYF.

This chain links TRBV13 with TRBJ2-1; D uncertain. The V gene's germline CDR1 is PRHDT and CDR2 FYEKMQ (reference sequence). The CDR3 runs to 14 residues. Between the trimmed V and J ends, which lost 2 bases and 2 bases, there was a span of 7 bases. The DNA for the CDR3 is TGTGCCAGCAGCTTAAGGCTAGCCTACAATGAGCAGTTCTTC. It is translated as CASSLRLAYNEQFF.

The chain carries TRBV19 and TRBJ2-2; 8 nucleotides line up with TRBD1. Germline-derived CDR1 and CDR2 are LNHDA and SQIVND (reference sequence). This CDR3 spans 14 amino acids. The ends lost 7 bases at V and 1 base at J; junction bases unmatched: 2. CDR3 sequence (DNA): TGTGCCAGTAAAGGACAGGGGAACACCGGGGAGCTGTTTTTT. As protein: CASKGQGNTGELFF.

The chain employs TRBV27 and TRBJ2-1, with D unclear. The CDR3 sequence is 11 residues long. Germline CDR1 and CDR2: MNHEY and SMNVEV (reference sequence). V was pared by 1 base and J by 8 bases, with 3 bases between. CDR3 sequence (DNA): TGTGCCAGCAGTTTATTCGATGAGCAGTTCTTC. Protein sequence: CASSLFDEQFF.

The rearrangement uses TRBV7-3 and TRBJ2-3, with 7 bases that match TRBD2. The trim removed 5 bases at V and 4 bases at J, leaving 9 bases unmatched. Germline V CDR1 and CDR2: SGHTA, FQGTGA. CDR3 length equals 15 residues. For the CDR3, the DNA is TGTGCCAGCAGCCGGGACTACGTATCCGCAGATACGCAGTATTTT. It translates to CASSRDYVSADTQYF. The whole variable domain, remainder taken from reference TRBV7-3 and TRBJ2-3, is GAGVSQTPSNKVTEKGKYVELRCDPISGHTALYWYRQSLGQGPEFLIYFQGTGAADDSGLPNDRFFAVRPEGSVSTLKIQRTERGDSAVYLCASSRDYVSADTQYFGPGTRLTVL.

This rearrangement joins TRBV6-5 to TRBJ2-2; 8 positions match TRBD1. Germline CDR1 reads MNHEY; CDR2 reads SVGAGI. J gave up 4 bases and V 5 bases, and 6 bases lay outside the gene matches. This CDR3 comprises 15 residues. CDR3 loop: CASSPRQGSTGELFF. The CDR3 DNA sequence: TGTGCCAGCAGTCCCAGACAGGGGAGCACCGGGGAGCTGTTTTTT.

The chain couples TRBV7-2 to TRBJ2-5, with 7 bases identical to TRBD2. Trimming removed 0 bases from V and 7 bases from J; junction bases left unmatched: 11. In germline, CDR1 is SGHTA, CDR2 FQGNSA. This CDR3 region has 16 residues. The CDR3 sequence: CASSLALAAGLGTQYF. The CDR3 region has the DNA TGTGCCAGCAGCTTAGCGCTAGCGGCGGGTTTAGGGACCCAGTACTTC. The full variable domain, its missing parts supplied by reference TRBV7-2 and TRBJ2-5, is GAGVSQSPSNKVTEKGKDVELRCDPISGHTALYWYRQSLGQGLEFLIYFQGNSAPDKSGLPSDRFSAERTGGSVSTLTIQRTQQEDSAVYLCASSLALAAGLGTQYFGPGTRLLVL.

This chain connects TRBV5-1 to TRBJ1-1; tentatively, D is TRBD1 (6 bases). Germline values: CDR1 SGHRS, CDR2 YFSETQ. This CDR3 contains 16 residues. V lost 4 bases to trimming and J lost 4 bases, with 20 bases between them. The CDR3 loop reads CASSLEGVSSLTEAFF. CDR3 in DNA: TGCGCCAGCAGCCTGGAGGGGGTTTCGTCCCTCACTGAAGCTTTCTTT.

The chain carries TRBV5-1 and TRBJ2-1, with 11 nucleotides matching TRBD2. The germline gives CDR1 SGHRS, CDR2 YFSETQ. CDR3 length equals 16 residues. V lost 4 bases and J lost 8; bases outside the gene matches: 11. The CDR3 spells CASSRTEASGGYEQFF. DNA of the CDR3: TGCGCCAGCAGCCGAACGGAAGCTAGCGGGGGGTATGAGCAGTTCTTC.

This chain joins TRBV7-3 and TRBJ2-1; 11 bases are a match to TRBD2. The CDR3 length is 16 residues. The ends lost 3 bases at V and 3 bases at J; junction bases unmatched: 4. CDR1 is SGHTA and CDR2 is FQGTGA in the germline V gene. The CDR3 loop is CASSFLSGGDYNEQFF. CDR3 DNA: TGTGCCAGCAGCTTCCTTAGCGGGGGGGACTACAATGAGCAGTTCTTC. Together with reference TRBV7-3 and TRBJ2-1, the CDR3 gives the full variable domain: GAGVSQTPSNKVTEKGKYVELRCDPISGHTALYWYRQSLGQGPEFLIYFQGTGAADDSGLPNDRFFAVRPEGSVSTLKIQRTERGDSAVYLCASSFLSGGDYNEQFFGPGTRLTVL.

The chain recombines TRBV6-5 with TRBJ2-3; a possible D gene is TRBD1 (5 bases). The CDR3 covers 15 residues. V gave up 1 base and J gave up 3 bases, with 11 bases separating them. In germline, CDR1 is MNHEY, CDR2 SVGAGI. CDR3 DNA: TGTGCCAGCAGTTACTTAGGGGTCGGAACAGATACGCAGTATTTT. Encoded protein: CASSYLGVGTDTQYF.

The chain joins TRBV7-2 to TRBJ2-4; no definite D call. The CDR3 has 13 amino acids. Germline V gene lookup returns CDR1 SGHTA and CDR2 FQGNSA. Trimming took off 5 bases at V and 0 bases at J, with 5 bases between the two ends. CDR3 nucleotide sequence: TGTGCCAGCAGCGGCCAAGCCAAAAACATTCAGTACTTC. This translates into CASSGQAKNIQYF.

For the CDR3, the DNA is TGTGCCACCAGCGTACGACAGACCGATAATCAGCCCCAGCATTTT. This codes for CATSVRQTDNQPQHF. The rearrangement uses TRBV15 and TRBJ1-5; weak D call: TRBD1 (5 bases). Germline CDR1 reads LNHNV; CDR2 reads YYDKDF (reference sequence). The germline V and J ends were trimmed by 5 bases and 4 bases, with 15 bases remaining between them. The CDR3 has 15 amino acids.

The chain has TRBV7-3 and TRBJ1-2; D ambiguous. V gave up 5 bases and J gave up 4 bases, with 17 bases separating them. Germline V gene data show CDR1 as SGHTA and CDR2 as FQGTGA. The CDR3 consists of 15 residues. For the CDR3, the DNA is TGTGCCAGCAGCCCCGGACCGGGAGCCCCCTATGGCTACACCTTC. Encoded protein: CASSPGPGAPYGYTF.

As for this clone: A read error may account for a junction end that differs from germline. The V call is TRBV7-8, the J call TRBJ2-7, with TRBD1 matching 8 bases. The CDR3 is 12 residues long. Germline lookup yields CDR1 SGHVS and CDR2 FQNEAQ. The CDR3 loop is CASSFGQGRSQF. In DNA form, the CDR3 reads TGTGCCAGCAGCTTCGGACAGGGCAGGAGTCAGTTC.

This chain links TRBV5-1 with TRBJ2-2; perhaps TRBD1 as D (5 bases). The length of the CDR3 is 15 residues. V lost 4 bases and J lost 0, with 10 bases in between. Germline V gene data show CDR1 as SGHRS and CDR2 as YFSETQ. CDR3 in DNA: TGCGCCAGCAGCCTCGACAGACCGAACACCGGGGAGCTGTTTTTT. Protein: CASSLDRPNTGELFF.

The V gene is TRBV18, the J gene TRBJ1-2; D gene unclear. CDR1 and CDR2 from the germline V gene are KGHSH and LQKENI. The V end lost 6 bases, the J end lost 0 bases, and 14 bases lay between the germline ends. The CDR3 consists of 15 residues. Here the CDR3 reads CASSAGEGANYGYTF. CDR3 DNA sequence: TGTGCCAGCTCGGCGGGAGAGGGTGCTAACTATGGCTACACCTTC.

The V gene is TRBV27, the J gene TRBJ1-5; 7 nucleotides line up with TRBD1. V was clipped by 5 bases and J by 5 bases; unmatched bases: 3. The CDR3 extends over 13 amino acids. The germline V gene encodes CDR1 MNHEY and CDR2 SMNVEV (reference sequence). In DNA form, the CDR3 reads TGTGCCAGCAGTGAACAGGGGCATCAGCCCCAGCATTTT. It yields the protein CASSEQGHQPQHF.

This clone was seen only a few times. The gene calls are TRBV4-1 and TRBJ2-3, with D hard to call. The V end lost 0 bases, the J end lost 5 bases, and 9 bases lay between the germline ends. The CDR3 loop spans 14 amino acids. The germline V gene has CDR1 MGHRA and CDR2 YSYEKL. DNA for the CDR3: TGCGCCAGCAGCCAAGATAGCATTGGAGATACGCAGTATTTT. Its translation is CASSQDSIGDTQYF.

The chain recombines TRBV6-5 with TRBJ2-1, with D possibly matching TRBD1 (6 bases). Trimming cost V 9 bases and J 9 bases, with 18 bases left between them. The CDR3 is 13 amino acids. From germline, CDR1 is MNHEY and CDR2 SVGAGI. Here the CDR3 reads CARAVGAVSEQFF. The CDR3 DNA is TGTGCCAGGGCGGTGGGGGCAGTCAGTGAGCAGTTCTTC.

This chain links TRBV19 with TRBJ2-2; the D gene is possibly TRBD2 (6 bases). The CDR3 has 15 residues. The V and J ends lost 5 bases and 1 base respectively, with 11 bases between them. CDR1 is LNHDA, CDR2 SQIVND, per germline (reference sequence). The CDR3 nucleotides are TGTGCCAGTAGTGGCCGGGGGATGAACACCGGGGAGCTGTTTTTT. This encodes CASSGRGMNTGELFF.

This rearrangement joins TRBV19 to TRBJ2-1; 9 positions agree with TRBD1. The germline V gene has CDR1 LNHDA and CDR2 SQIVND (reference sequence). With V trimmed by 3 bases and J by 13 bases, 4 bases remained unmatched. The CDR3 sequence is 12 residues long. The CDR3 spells CASSIGTGRQFF. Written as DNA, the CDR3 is TGTGCCAGTAGTATCGGGACAGGGCGACAGTTCTTC. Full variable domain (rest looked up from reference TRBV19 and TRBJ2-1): DGGITQSPKYLFRKEGQNVTLSCEQNLNHDAMYWYRQDPGQGLRLIYYSQIVNDFQKGDIAEGYSVSREKKESFPLTVTSAQKNPTAFYLCASSIGTGRQFFGPGTRLTVL.

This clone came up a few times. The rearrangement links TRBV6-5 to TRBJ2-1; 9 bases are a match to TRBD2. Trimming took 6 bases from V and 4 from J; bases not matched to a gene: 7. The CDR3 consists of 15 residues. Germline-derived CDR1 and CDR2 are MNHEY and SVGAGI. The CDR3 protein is CASSSTSGQYNEQFF. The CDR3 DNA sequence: TGTGCCAGCAGCTCGACTAGCGGACAGTACAATGAGCAGTTCTTC.

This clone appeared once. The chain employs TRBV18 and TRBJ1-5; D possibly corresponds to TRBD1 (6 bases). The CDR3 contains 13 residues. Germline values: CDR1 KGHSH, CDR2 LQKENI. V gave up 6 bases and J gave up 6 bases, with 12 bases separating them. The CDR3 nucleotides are TGTGCCAGCTCTCTCACAGGGTTTCAGCCCCAGCATTTT. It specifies CASSLTGFQPQHF.

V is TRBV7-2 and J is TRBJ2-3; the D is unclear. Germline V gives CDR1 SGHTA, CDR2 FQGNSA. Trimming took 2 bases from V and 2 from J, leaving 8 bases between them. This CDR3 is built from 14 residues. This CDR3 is CASSLSSLTDTQYF. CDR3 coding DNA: TGTGCCAGCAGCTTAAGTAGCCTCACAGATACGCAGTATTTT.